The T cell receptor beta chain described here comes from a study of regulatory T cells in long-lasting Graves disease. Time point indicated: newly diagnosed GD, antithyroid drugs for less than 3 months. With RNA extracted from PBMCs as input, the TCR library was made. General study results and limits: Public clonotype sharing was higher in persistent than newly diagnosed patients.

In building TCR beta libraries, iRepertoire HTBI primers were used together with Arm-PCR of CDR3 regions. One entry per CDR3 protein results from TCRdb running MiXCR on the multiplex PCR reads. The sample gives 400,000 to 550,000 distinct CDR3 sequences, 16% of which show up once; around 11% is in the top ten. This clonotype was observed many times. Its target is not known. The length of the CDR3 is 14 residues. The germline V gene encodes CDR1 SEHNR and CDR2 FQNEAQ (reference sequence). V dropped 5 bases and J dropped 3 bases, with 14 bases sitting between them. The same sample was also studied in work on T cells in Graves' hyperthyroidism and ophthalmopathy. According to that study: A lack of ophthalmopathy progression within 18 months defined stable Graves' hyperthyroidism.

This TCR came from a woman aged 25 to 39 with Graves disease. This rearrangement joins TRBV7-9 to TRBJ2-7; D might be TRBD2 (6 bases). The specimen comprised peripheral blood mononuclear cells (PBMCs), sampled at new diagnosis, from a patient treated with antithyroid drugs. CDR3 sequence reads: CASSARETLYEQYF. In DNA form, the CDR3 reads TGTGCCAGCAGCGCCCGGGAGACACTCTACGAGCAGTACTTC.